The entry that follows covers one T cell receptor (beta chain) sequence. No antigen is known for it. The source of the sample is a study of cytomegalovirus exposure and HLA in healthy donors. Study-wide points: An Asian-associated ancestry cluster reportedly showed fewer N-insertions than the roughly 670-donor mean in a later analysis.

V shed 6 bases, J shed 4 bases, and the junction held 14 bases outside the gene matches. There are 17 residues in the CDR3. Germline values: CDR1 SNHLY, CDR2 FYNNEI. Primers for the PCR totalled 60 Vbeta and 13 Jbeta. Measured with immunoSEQ multiplex PCR; TCRdb has only the in-frame clones, and not every one. The sample contains roughly 250,000 clones, approximately 80% of which appear only once. This sequence joins TRBV2 and TRBJ2-5; TRBD2 matches at 10 bases. The receptor was derived from a girl aged 2 to 9 in good health and CMV-seronegative. The sequencing input was PBMCs. The DNA of the CDR3 is TGTGCCAGCAGCACTAGCGGGGTAAAAGGTCCGGGAGAGACCCAGTACTTC. It specifies CASSTSGVKGPGETQYF. The entire variable domain, with the rest obtained from reference TRBV2 and TRBJ2-5, is as follows: EPEVTQTPSHQVTQMGQEVILRCVPISNHLYFYWYRQILGQKVEFLVSFYNNEISEKSEIFDDQFSVERPDGSNFTLKIRSTKLEDSAMYFCASSTSGVKGPGETQYFGPGTRLLVL.